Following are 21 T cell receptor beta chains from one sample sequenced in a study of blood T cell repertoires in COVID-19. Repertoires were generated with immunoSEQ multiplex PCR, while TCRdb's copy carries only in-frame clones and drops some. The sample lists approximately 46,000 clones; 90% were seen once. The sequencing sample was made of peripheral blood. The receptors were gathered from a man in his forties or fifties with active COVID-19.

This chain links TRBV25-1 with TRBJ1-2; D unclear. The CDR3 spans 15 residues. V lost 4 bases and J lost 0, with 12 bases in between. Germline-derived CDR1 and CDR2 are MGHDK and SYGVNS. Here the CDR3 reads CASSGDLSANYGYTF. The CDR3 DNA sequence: TGTGCCAGCAGTGGAGACTTGTCCGCTAACTATGGCTACACCTTC.

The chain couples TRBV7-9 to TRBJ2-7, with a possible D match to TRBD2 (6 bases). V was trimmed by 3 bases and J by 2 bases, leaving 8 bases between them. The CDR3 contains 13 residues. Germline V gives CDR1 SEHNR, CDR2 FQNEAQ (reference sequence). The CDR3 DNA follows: TGTGCCAGCAGCTTCGGGGGTACCTACGAGCAGTACTTC. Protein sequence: CASSFGGTYEQYF.

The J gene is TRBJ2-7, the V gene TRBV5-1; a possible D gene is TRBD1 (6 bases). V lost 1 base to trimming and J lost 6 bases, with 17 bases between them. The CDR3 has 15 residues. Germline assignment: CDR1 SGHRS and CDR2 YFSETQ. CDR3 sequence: CASSLRSRGTVEQYF. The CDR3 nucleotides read TGCGCCAGCAGCTTGAGGTCCAGGGGAACGGTCGAGCAGTACTTC.

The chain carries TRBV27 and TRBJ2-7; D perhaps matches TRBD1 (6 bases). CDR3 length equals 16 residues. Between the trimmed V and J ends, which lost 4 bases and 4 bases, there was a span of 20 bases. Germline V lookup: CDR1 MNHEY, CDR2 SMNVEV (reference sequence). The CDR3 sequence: CASSSAGAGNRYEQYF. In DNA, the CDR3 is TGTGCCAGCAGTTCCGCAGGGGCAGGGAATAGGTACGAGCAGTACTTC.

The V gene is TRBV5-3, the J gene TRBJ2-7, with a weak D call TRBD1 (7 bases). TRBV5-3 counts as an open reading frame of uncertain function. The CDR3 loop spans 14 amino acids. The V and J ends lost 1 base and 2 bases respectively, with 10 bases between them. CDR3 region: CARSLTGEAYEQYF. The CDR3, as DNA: TGTGCCAGAAGCTTGACAGGGGAGGCCTACGAGCAGTACTTC.

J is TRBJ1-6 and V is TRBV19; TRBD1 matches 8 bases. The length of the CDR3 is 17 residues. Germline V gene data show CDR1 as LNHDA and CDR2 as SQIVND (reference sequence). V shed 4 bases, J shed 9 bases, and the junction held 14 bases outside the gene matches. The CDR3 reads CASSNNGFGQGLSPLHF. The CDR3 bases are TGTGCCAGTAGTAATAATGGGTTCGGACAGGGACTTTCACCCCTCCACTTT.

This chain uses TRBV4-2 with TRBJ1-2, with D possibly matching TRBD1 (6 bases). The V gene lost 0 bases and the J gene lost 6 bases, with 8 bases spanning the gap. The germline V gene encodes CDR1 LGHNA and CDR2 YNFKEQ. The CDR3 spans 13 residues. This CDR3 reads CASSQDPGDGYTF. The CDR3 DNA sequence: TGTGCCAGCAGCCAAGATCCAGGGGATGGCTACACCTTC.

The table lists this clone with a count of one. The CDR3 bases are TGTGCCAGCAACCAACCGGGACTAGCGGGGGGGCCTAATTACAATGAGCAGTTCTTC. Protein: CASNQPGLAGGPNYNEQFF. The rearrangement uses TRBV7-9 and TRBJ2-1; 16 nucleotides align to TRBD2. The V segment lost 7 bases and the J segment 4 bases; nucleotides outside the gene matches: 13. Germline-derived CDR1 and CDR2 are SEHNR and FQNEAQ (reference sequence). The CDR3 extends over 19 amino acids.

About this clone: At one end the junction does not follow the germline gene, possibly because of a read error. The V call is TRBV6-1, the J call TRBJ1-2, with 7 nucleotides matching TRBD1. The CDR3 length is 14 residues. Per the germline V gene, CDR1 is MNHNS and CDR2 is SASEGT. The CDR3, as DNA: TGTGCCAGCAATGAAGACAGGGATGTGGACGGCTACACCTTC. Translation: CASNEDRDVDGYTF.

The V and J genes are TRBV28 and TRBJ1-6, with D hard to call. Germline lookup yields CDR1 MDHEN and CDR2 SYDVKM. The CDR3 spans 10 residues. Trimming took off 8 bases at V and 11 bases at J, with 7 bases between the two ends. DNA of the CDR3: TGTGCCAGCGGTCAGGCACCCCTCCACTTT. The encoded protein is CASGQAPLHF.

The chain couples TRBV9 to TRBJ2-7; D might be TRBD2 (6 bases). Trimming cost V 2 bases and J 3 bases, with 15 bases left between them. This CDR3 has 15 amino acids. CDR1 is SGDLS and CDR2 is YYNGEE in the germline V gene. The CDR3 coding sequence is TGTGCCAGCAGCGTGGGCGGGACCGCGTTCTACGAGCAGTACTTC. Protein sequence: CASSVGGTAFYEQYF. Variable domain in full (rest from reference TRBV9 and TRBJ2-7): DSGVTQTPKHLITATGQRVTLRCSPRSGDLSVYWYQQSLDQGLQFLIQYYNGEERAKGNILERFSAQQFPDLHSELNLSSLELGDSALYFCASSVGGTAFYEQYFGPGTRLTVT.

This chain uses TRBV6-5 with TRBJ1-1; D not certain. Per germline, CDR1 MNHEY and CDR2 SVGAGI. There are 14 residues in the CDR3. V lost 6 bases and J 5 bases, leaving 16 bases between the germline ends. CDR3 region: CASSRNTEGTEAFF. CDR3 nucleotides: TGTGCCAGCAGCCGGAACACGGAGGGAACTGAAGCTTTCTTT.

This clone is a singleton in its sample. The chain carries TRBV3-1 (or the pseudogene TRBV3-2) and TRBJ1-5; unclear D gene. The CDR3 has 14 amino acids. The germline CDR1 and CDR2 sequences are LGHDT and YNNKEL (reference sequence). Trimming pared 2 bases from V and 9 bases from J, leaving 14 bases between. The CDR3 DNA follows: TGTGCCAGCAGCCAAAAAACGGGGATTGTGCCCCAGCATTTT. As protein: CASSQKTGIVPQHF.

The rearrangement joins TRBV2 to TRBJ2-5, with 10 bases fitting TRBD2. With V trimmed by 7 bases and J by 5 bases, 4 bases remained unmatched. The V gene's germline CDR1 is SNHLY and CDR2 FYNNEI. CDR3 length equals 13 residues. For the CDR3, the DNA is TGTGCCAGCACTCTAGCGGGGGAGGAGACCCAGTACTTC. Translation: CASTLAGEETQYF.

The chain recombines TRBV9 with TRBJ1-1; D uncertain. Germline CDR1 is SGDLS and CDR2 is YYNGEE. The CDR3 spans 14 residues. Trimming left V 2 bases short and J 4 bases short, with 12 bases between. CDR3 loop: CASSVELGGTEAFF. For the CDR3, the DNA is TGTGCCAGCAGCGTCGAACTGGGAGGCACTGAAGCTTTCTTT.

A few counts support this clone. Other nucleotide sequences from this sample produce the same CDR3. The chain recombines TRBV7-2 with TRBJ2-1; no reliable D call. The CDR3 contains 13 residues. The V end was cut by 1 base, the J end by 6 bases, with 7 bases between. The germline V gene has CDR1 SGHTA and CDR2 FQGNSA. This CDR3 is CASSLVGGNEQFF. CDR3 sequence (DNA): TGTGCCAGCAGCTTAGTTGGCGGCAATGAGCAGTTCTTC.

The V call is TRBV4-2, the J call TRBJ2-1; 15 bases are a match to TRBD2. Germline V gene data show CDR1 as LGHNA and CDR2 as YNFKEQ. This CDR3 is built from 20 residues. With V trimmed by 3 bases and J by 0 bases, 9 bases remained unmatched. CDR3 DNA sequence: TGTGCCAGCAGCCAGGCGGGACTAGCGGGGGGTACCCTCTCCTACAATGAGCAGTTCTTC. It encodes CASSQAGLAGGTLSYNEQFF.

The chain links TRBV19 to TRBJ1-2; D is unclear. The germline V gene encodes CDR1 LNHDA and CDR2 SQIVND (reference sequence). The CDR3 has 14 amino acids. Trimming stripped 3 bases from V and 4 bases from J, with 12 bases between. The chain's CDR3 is CASSMSPGSYGYTF. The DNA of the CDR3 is TGTGCCAGTAGTATGTCGCCAGGAAGCTATGGCTACACCTTC.

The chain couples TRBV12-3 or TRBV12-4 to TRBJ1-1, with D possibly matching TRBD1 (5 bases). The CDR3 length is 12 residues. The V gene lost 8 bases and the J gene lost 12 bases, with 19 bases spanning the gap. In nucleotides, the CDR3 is TGTGCCAGCGGCCGGGACTCAGCAGGAACTTTCTTT. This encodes CASGRDSAGTFF.

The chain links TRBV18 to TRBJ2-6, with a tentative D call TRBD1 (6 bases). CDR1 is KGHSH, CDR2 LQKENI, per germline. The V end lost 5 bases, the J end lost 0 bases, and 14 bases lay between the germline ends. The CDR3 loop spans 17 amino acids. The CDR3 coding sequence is TGTGCCAGCTCAAAACGACAGGAAAGCTCTGGGGCCAACGTCCTGACTTTC. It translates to CASSKRQESSGANVLTF.

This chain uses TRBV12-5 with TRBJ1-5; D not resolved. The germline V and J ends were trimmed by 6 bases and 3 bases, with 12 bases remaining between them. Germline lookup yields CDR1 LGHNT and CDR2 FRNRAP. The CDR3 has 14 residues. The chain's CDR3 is CASGAAAYNQPQHF. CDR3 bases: TGTGCTAGTGGAGCCGCCGCCTACAATCAGCCCCAGCATTTT.